Shown below are 7 T cell receptor beta chains from a single sample sequenced in a study of shared clonotypes between healthy human individuals. Measured with immunoSEQ multiplex PCR; TCRdb has only the in-frame clones, and not every one. In the table there are fewer than 350,000 clones, more than 75% of which are singletons. Sequenced input: memory CD8+ T cells sorted from blood. Stated subset: CD45RO+ cells pooled with CCR7-negative TemRA cells. These receptor sequences come from a man younger than 35 in good health.

J is TRBJ1-2 and V is TRBV6-5; tentative D call: TRBD1 (5 bases). The V end was cut by 0 bases, the J end by 2 bases, with 13 bases between. Germline V gene lookup returns CDR1 MNHEY and CDR2 SVGAGI. The CDR3 is 16 amino acids. CDR3: CASSYSGEGTNYGYTF. The DNA for the CDR3 is TGTGCCAGCAGTTACTCGGGGGAGGGGACGAACTATGGCTACACCTTC.

The genes are TRBV30 and TRBJ2-7, with D uncertain. Germline V gene sequence: CDR1 GTSNPN, CDR2 SVGIG (reference sequence). V lost 3 bases and J lost 6, with 9 bases in between. CDR3 length: 11 residues. CDR3 bases: TGTGCCTGGAGCCCCTCCCGCGAGCAGTACTTC. It is translated as CAWSPSREQYF. The complete variable domain, with remaining parts taken from reference TRBV30 and TRBJ2-7, reads SQTIHQWPATLVQPVGSPLSLECTVEGTSNPNLYWYRQAAGRGLQLLFYSVGIGQISSEVPQNLSASRPQDRQFILSSKKLLLSDSGFYLCAWSPSREQYFGPGTRLTVT.

This chain uses TRBV4-1 with TRBJ2-7; possible D gene TRBD1, 6 bases. Looked up from germline, CDR1 is MGHRA and CDR2 is YSYEKL. V was pared by 2 bases and J by 3 bases, with 23 bases between. CDR3 length: 18 amino acids. The CDR3 nucleotides read TGCGCCAGCAGCCAACCCCGGGACACCGAGGGACCTAACTACGAGCAGTACTTC. It encodes CASSQPRDTEGPNYEQYF.

This chain connects TRBV4-1 to TRBJ2-2; TRBD1 matches at 8 bases. This CDR3 is 15 amino acids long. Germline values: CDR1 MGHRA, CDR2 YSYEKL. V lost 0 bases to trimming and J lost 4 bases; unmatched junction nucleotides: 1. CDR3 amino acids: CASSQEDRATGELFF. CDR3 nucleotide sequence: TGCGCCAGCAGCCAAGAGGACAGGGCCACCGGGGAGCTGTTTTTT.

The chain couples TRBV30 to TRBJ1-5, with 7 nucleotides matching TRBD1. The CDR3 consists of 15 residues. J gave up 6 bases and V 2 bases, and 10 bases lay outside the gene matches. Germline V lookup: CDR1 GTSNPN, CDR2 SVGIG (reference sequence). CDR3 nucleotides: TGTGCCTGGAGTCGTGACAGGGTAGGTGGTCAGCCCCAGCATTTT. Translation gives CAWSRDRVGGQPQHF. The whole variable domain, remainder taken from reference TRBV30 and TRBJ1-5, is SQTIHQWPATLVQPVGSPLSLECTVEGTSNPNLYWYRQAAGRGLQLLFYSVGIGQISSEVPQNLSASRPQDRQFILSSKKLLLSDSGFYLCAWSRDRVGGQPQHFGDGTRLSIL.

This clone was recorded once. This sequence joins TRBV7-2 and TRBJ2-5; D is unclear. Germline CDR1 is SGHTA and CDR2 is FQGNSA. With 6 bases removed from V and 1 base from J, the gap between germline ends came to 3 bases. There are 11 residues in the CDR3. CDR3 amino acids: CASRSQETQYF. In DNA, the CDR3 is TGTGCCAGCAGATCCCAAGAGACCCAGTACTTC. The whole variable domain, remainder taken from reference TRBV7-2 and TRBJ2-5, is GAGVSQSPSNKVTEKGKDVELRCDPISGHTALYWYRQSLGQGLEFLIYFQGNSAPDKSGLPSDRFSAERTGGSVSTLTIQRTQQEDSAVYLCASRSQETQYFGPGTRLLVL.

V and J are TRBV7-9 and TRBJ2-5; D not certain. The CDR3 is 14 residues long. V was shortened by 0 bases and J by 2 bases, with 7 bases between the two germline ends. Germline V CDR1 and CDR2: SEHNR, FQNEAQ (reference sequence). CDR3 DNA sequence: TGTGCCAGCAGCTTAGCGACGGTACAAGAGACCCAGTACTTC. Translated, it gives CASSLATVQETQYF. Drawing the rest from reference TRBV7-9 and TRBJ2-5, the complete variable domain is DTGVSQNPRHKITKRGQNVTFRCDPISEHNRLYWYRQTLGQGPEFLTYFQNEAQLEKSRLLSDRFSAERPKGSFSTLEIQRTEQGDSAMYLCASSLATVQETQYFGPGTRLLVL.